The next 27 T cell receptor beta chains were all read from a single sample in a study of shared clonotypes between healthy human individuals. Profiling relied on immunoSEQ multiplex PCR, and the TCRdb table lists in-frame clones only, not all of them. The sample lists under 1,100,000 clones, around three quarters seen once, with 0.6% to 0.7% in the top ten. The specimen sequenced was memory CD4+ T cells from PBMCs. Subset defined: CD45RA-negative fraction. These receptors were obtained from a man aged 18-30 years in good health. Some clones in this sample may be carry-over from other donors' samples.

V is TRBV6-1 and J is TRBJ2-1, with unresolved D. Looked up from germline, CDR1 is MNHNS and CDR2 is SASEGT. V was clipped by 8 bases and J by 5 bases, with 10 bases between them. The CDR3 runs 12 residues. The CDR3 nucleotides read TGTGCCAGCGGCCTAGAACACAATGAGCAGTTCTTC. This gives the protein CASGLEHNEQFF.

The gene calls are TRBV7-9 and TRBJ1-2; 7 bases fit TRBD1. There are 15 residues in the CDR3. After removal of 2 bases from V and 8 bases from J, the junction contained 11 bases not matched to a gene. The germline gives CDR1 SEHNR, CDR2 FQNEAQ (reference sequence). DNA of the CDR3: TGTGCCAGCAGCTTACCCTATAACAGGGGATTAGGCTACACCTTC. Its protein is CASSLPYNRGLGYTF. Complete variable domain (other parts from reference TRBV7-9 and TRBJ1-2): DTGVSQNPRHKITKRGQNVTFRCDPISEHNRLYWYRQTLGQGPEFLTYFQNEAQLEKSRLLSDRFSAERPKGSFSTLEIQRTEQGDSAMYLCASSLPYNRGLGYTFGSGTRLTVV.

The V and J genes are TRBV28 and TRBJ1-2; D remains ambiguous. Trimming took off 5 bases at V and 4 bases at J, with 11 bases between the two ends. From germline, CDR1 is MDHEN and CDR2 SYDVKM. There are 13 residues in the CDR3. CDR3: CASSEPGIYGYTF. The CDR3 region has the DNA TGTGCCAGCAGTGAGCCGGGGATCTATGGCTACACCTTC.

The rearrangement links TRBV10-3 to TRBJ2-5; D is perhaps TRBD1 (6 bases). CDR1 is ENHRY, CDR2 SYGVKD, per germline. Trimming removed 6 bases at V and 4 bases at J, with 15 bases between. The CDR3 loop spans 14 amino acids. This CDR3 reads CAIRPQGSAETQYF. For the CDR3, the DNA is TGTGCCATCAGGCCCCAGGGGAGCGCAGAGACCCAGTACTTC.

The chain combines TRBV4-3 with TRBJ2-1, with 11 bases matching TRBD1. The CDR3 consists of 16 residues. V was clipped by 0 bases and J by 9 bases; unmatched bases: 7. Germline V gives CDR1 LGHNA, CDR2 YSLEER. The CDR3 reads CASSQDIGTGGREQFF. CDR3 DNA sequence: TGCGCCAGCAGCCAAGATATCGGGACAGGGGGTCGTGAGCAGTTCTTC.

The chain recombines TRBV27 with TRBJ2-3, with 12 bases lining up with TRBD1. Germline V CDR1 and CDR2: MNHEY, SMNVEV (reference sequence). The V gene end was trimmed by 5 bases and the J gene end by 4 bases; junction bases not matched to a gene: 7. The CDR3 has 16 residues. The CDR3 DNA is TGTGCCAGCAGTACCACCGGGACAGGGGGCTCAGATACGCAGTATTTT. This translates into CASSTTGTGGSDTQYF.

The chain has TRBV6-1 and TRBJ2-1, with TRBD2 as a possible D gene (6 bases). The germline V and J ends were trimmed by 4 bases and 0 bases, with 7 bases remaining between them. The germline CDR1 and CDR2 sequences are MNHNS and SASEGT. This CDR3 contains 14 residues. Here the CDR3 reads CASSVGSSYNEQFF. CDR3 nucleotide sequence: TGTGCCAGCAGTGTCGGGAGCTCCTACAATGAGCAGTTCTTC.

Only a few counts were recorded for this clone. The CDR3 coding sequence is TGTGCCAGCAGTTTCGTTGGCTACACCTTC. It specifies CASSFVGYTF. This chain links TRBV28 with TRBJ1-2; D gene unclear. Trimming stripped 3 bases from V and 7 bases from J, with 3 bases between. The CDR3 spans 10 residues. Per the germline V gene, CDR1 is MDHEN and CDR2 is SYDVKM.

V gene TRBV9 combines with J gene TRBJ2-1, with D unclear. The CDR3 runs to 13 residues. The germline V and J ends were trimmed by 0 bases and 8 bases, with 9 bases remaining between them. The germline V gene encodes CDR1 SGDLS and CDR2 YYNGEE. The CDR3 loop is CASSVGPHHEQFF. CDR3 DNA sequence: TGTGCCAGCAGCGTAGGGCCACACCATGAGCAGTTCTTC. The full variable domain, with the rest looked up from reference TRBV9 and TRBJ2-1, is DSGVTQTPKHLITATGQRVTLRCSPRSGDLSVYWYQQSLDQGLQFLIQYYNGEERAKGNILERFSAQQFPDLHSELNLSSLELGDSALYFCASSVGPHHEQFFGPGTRLTVL.

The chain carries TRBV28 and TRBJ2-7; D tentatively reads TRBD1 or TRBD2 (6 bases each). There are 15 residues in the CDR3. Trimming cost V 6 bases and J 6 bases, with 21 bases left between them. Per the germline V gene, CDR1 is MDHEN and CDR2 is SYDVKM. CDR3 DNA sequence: TGTGCCAGCAGCCTGAGGGGGGCGGGTTCGGTCGAGCAGTACTTC. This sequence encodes CASSLRGAGSVEQYF.

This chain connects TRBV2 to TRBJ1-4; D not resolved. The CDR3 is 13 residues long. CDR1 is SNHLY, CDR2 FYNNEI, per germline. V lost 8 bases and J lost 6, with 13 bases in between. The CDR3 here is CASSPLPYEKLFF. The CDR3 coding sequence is TGTGCCAGCTCTCCCCTACCCTATGAAAAACTGTTTTTT.

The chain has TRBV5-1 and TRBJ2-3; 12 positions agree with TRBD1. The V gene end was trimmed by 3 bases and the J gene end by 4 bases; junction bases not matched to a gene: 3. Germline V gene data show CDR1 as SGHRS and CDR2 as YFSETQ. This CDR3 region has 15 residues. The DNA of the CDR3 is TGCGCCAGCAGCTGGGGGACAGGGGGCGCAGATACGCAGTATTTT. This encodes CASSWGTGGADTQYF. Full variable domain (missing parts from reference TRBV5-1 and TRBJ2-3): KAGVTQTPRYLIKTRGQQVTLSCSPISGHRSVSWYQQTPGQGLQFLFEYFSETQRNKGNFPGRFSGRQFSNSRSEMNVSTLELGDSALYLCASSWGTGGADTQYFGPGTRLTVL.

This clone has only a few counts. For the CDR3, the DNA is TGTGCCAGTAGTATAGGGGACACCTACAATGAGCAGTTCTTC. This translates into CASSIGDTYNEQFF. J is TRBJ2-1 and V is TRBV19, with TRBD1 as a possible D gene (6 bases). Trimming took off 1 base at V and 2 bases at J, with 6 bases between the two ends. This CDR3 has 14 residues. Germline loops: CDR1 LNHDA, CDR2 SQIVND (reference sequence).

The CDR3 region has the DNA TGTGCCTGGAGTAGGGGGCCCTATGGCTACACCTTC. Its protein is CAWSRGPYGYTF. This chain joins TRBV30 and TRBJ1-2; 7 nucleotides match TRBD1. V was pared by 2 bases and J by 4 bases, with 1 base of the junction left unmatched. The CDR3 has 12 residues. Germline V gene data show CDR1 as GTSNPN and CDR2 as SVGIG (reference sequence).

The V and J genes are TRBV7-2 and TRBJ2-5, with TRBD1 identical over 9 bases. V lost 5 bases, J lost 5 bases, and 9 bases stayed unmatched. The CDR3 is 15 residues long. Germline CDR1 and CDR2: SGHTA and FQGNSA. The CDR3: CASSPGTGSEETQYF. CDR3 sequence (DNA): TGTGCCAGCAGCCCCGGGACAGGGTCGGAGGAGACCCAGTACTTC.

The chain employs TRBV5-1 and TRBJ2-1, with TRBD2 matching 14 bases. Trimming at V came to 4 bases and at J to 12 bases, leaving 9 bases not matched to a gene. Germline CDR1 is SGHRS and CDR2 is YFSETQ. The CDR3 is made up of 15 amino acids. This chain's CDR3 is CASSEGLAGAGRQFF. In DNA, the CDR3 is TGCGCCAGCAGCGAGGGACTAGCGGGAGCTGGAAGGCAGTTCTTC. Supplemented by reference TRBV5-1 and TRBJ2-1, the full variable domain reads KAGVTQTPRYLIKTRGQQVTLSCSPISGHRSVSWYQQTPGQGLQFLFEYFSETQRNKGNFPGRFSGRQFSNSRSEMNVSTLELGDSALYLCASSEGLAGAGRQFFGPGTRLTVL.

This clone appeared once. The CDR3 is CASSQDHWYNEQFF. Here the CDR3 DNA reads TGCGCCAGCAGCCAAGATCATTGGTACAATGAGCAGTTCTTC. The chain employs TRBV4-3 and TRBJ2-1; D unclear. Trimming pared 0 bases from V and 4 bases from J, leaving 7 bases between. From germline, CDR1 is LGHNA and CDR2 YSLEER. The CDR3 totals 14 residues.

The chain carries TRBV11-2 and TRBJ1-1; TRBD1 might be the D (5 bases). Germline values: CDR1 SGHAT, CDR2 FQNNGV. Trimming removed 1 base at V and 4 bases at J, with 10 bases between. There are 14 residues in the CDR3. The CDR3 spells CASSLAQGVTEAFF. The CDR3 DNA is TGTGCCAGCAGCTTAGCCCAGGGAGTCACTGAAGCTTTCTTT.

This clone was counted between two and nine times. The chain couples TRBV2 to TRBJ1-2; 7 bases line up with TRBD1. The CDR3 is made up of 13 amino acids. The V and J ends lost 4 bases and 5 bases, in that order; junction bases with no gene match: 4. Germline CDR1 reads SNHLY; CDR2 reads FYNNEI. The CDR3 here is CASSGQGRYGYTF. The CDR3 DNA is TGTGCCAGCAGTGGACAGGGCCGGTATGGCTACACCTTC.

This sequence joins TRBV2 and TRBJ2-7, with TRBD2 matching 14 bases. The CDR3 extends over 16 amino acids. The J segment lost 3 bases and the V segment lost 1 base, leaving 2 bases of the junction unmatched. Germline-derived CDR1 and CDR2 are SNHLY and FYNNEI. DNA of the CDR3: TGTGCCAGCAGTGAAGGACTAGCGGGAGGGGGCTACGAGCAGTACTTC. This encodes CASSEGLAGGGYEQYF.

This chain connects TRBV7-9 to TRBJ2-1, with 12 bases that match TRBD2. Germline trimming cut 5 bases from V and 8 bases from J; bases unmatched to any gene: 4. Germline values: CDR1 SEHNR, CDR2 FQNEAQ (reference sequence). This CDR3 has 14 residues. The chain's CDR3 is CASSLGLAGYEQFF. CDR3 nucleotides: TGTGCCAGCAGCCTTGGACTAGCGGGATATGAGCAGTTCTTC.

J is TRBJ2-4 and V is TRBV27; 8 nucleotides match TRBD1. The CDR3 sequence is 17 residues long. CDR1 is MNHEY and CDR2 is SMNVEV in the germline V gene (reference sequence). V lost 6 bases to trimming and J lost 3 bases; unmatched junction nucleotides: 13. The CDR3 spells CASSRWTGSYGKNIQYF. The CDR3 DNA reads TGTGCCAGCAGCCGATGGACAGGGAGTTATGGCAAAAACATTCAGTACTTC.

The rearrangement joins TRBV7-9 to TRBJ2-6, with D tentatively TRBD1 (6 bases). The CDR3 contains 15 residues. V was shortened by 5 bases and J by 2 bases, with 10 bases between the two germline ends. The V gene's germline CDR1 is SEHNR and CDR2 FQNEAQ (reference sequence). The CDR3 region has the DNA TGTGCCAGCAGCCAACAGGGAACTGGGGCCAACGTCCTGACTTTC. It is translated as CASSQQGTGANVLTF.

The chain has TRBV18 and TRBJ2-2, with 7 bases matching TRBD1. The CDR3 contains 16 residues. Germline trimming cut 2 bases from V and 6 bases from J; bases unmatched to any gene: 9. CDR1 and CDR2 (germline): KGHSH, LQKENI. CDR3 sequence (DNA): TGTGCCAGCTCACCATCCAGACAGGGAGTATCCGGGGAGCTGTTTTTT. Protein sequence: CASSPSRQGVSGELFF. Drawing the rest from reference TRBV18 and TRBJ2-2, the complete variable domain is NAGVMQNPRHLVRRRGQEARLRCSPMKGHSHVYWYRQLPEEGLKFMVYLQKENIIDESGMPKERFSAEFPKEGPSILRIQQVVRGDSAAYFCASSPSRQGVSGELFFGEGSRLTVL.

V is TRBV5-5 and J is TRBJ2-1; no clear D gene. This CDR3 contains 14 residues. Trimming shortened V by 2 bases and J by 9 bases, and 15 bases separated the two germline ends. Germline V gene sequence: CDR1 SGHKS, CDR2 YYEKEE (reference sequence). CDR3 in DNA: TGTGCCAGCAGCTTTGATGACTCCGGTAGTGAGCAGTTCTTC. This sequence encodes CASSFDDSGSEQFF.

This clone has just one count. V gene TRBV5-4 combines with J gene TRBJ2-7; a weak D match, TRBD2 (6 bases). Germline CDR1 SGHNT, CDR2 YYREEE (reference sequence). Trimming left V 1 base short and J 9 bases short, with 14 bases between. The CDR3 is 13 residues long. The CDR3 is CASSLYQGGAQYF. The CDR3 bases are TGTGCCAGCAGCTTGTACCAGGGAGGCGCGCAGTACTTC.

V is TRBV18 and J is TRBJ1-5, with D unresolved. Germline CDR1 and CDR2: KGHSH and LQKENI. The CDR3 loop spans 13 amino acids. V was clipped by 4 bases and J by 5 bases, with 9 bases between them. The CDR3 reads CASSLSIDQPQHF. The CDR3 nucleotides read TGTGCCAGCTCACTTTCGATAGATCAGCCCCAGCATTTT.